The clone carrying this TCR beta chain has only a few counts. Its antigen is still unknown. The sample comes from a study of beta chain features in type 1 diabetes. General study findings and limits: Patients' naive, central memory and Treg TCRB repertoires seemed closer to one another than those of healthy donors. Type 1 diabetes patients had VDJ junctions that carried fewer insertions and more deletions. Short templates might get an advantage during PCR, and this would be equal in patients and controls. TCRB CDR3 length was moderately but significantly reduced in all four CD4+ subsets of Type 1 diabetes patients.

Every isolated RNA sample was fully reverse transcribed, so sequencing captured expressed TCRB transcripts. The assay was immunoSEQ multiplex PCR, and TCRdb's table has in-frame clones only and misses some. The data hold hundreds of thousands of clones, with over 12% observed a single time. Specimen: naive CD4+ T cells from blood. The TCR sequence derives from a man between 18 and 29 years old with type 1 diabetes.

CDR3 residues: CAWTATESQETQYF. In nucleotides, the CDR3 is TGTGCCTGGACCGCGACAGAGTCCCAAGAGACCCAGTACTTC. The chain combines TRBV30 with TRBJ2-5; weak D call: TRBD1 (5 bases). The V end was cut by 4 bases, the J end by 1 base, with 13 bases between. The CDR3 runs to 14 residues. Germline V lookup: CDR1 GTSNPN, CDR2 SVGIG (reference sequence). The full variable domain, its missing parts supplied by reference TRBV30 and TRBJ2-5, is SQTIHQWPATLVQPVGSPLSLECTVEGTSNPNLYWYRQAAGRGLQLLFYSVGIGQISSEVPQNLSASRPQDRQFILSSKKLLLSDSGFYLCAWTATESQETQYFGPGTRLLVL.